The TCR beta chain described here comes from a study of molecular identifiers for immune sequencing clone quantification. Libraries of naive CD8 T cells were made from around 20,000 to 1,000,000 sorted cells. They used 10%, 30% or 50% RNA. The CD8+CD4-CCR7+CD45RA+ phenotype defined the sorted naive CD8 T cells. TCRdb reprocessed the PCR reads with MiXCR, giving one entry per CDR3 protein. The data show 250,000 to 400,000 distinct CDR3 sequences, over 20% seen once. This clonotype appeared a few times. Source material: naive CD8+ T cells from blood, with Jurkat cell RNA spiked in. Sample subset: FACS-sorted CD8+CD4-CCR7+CD45RA+ naive T cells. The TCR sequence derives from a human donor in good health. Some libraries in this study had Jurkat cell RNA spiked in.

The CDR3 nucleotides are TGTGCCAGCAGCTTGGTTCCGGGGGACTACACTGAAGCTTTCTTT. Encoded protein: CASSLVPGDYTEAFF. The V and J genes are TRBV5-5 and TRBJ1-1; a weak D match, TRBD1 (5 bases). This CDR3 region has 15 residues. CDR1 and CDR2 (germline): SGHKS, YYEKEE (reference sequence). V lost 0 bases and J 3 bases, leaving 12 bases between the germline ends.